Listed below are T cell receptor beta chains from one sample, sequenced in a study of T cells after yellow fever vaccination. TCRdb passed the 5' RACE reads through MiXCR, listing each CDR3 protein once. Here the sample spans over 100,000 distinct CDR3 sequences, 8.4% being singletons. The sequencing here drew on CD8+ T cells sorted from PBMCs, taken 45 days after the yellow fever booster vaccination. Every receptor here comes from a man younger than 40 who received the YFV17D yellow fever vaccine. Each CDR3 is given with its conserved first and last residue. D genes are given only for firm matches. Clone size is stated in some rows and not others, as once, few, many or a class when expanded.

j_call d_call cdr3_length v_call clone_size cdr3_aa cdr3_nt
TRBJ2-7 - 14 TRBV12-3/TRBV12-4 many CASSWGHSSYEQYF TGTGCCAGCAGTTGGGGGCACAGCTCCTACGAGCAGTACTTC
TRBJ2-2 - 17 TRBV12-3/TRBV12-4 - CASILLVRGLDTGELFF TGTGCCAGCATCCTCCTAGTTCGCGGCTTAGACACCGGGGAGCTGTTTTTT
TRBJ2-7 TRBD1 16 TRBV7-9 many CASSPPGAGGPYEQYF TGTGCCAGCAGCCCCCCGGGAGCAGGGGGCCCCTACGAGCAGTACTTC
TRBJ2-1 TRBD2 15 TRBV7-2 - CASSQRGGTYNEQFF TGTGCCAGCAGCCAACGGGGGGGGACCTACAATGAGCAGTTCTTC
TRBJ1-2 - 12 TRBV29-1 many CSVEVFNYGYTF TGCAGCGTGGAGGTCTTTAACTATGGCTACACCTTC
TRBJ2-7 - 14 TRBV2 many CASSETGMGYEQYF TGTGCCAGCAGTGAAACAGGAATGGGCTACGAGCAGTACTTC
TRBJ2-7 TRBD2 12 TRBV20-1 many CSARSGTYEQYF TGCAGTGCTAGGAGCGGGACCTACGAGCAGTACTTC
TRBJ2-3 - 19 TRBV20-1 many CSARDLGVVSQTSTDTQYF TGCAGTGCTAGAGATCTGGGGGTGGTTAGTCAAACTAGCACAGATACGCAGTATTTT
TRBJ2-1 TRBD2 11 TRBV6-2/TRBV6-3 - CASNYPGLPFF TGTGCCAGCAATTATCCGGGACTACCGTTCTTC
TRBJ2-5 - 14 TRBV9 many CASSEQGGQETQYF TGTGCCAGCAGTGAACAGGGAGGGCAAGAGACCCAGTACTTC
TRBJ2-1 TRBD2 15 TRBV19 - CASSEGLAFYNEQFF TGTGCCAGTAGTGAGGGACTAGCGTTCTACAATGAGCAGTTCTTC
TRBJ2-5 - 12 TRBV28 many CASSRTKETQYF TGTGCCAGCAGCCGGACAAAAGAGACCCAGTACTTC
TRBJ2-1 TRBD2 17 TRBV13 many CASSLGGGLAAYNEQFF TGTGCCAGCAGCTTAGGAGGTGGACTAGCTGCATACAATGAGCAGTTCTTC
TRBJ2-2 - 14 TRBV4-3 many CASSQETGPGELFF TGCGCCAGCAGCCAAGAAACAGGCCCGGGGGAGCTGTTTTTT
TRBJ1-2 - 15 TRBV7-9 many CASSYVRQSSYGYTF TGTGCCAGCAGCTATGTGCGGCAGTCTAGCTATGGCTACACCTTC
TRBJ2-1 - 15 TRBV7-9 few CASSPNPLTVNEQFF TGTGCCAGCAGTCCTAACCCCCTGACAGTCAATGAGCAGTTCTTC
TRBJ2-7 - 17 TRBV10-2 many CASSDLGSSPTSYEQYF TGCGCCAGCAGTGACTTGGGGAGTTCCCCTACCTCCTACGAGCAGTACTTC
TRBJ2-3 TRBD1 16 TRBV5-6 many CASSLGQGVPWDTQYF TGTGCCAGCAGCTTGGGTCAGGGGGTCCCCTGGGATACGCAGTATTTT
TRBJ2-7 - 12 TRBV18 many CASSPGVYEQYF TGTGCCAGCTCACCAGGGGTGTACGAGCAGTACTTC
TRBJ2-1 TRBD1 15 TRBV7-9 - CASSLSETGVNEQFF TGTGCCAGCAGCTTAAGCGAGACAGGGGTGAATGAGCAGTTCTTC
TRBJ2-7 - 14 TRBV27 many CASSLQGPLYEQYF TGTGCCAGCAGTTTACAGGGCCCCCTCTACGAGCAGTACTTC
TRBJ2-7 TRBD2 17 TRBV7-9 many CASSLETSGPSSYEQYF TGTGCCAGCAGCTTAGAGACTAGCGGGCCGAGCTCCTACGAGCAGTACTTC
TRBJ2-5 - 15 TRBV7-2 few CASSPHPGIQDTQYF TGTGCCAGCAGCCCGCACCCCGGGATCCAAGACACCCAGTACTTC
TRBJ2-3 - 17 TRBV6-2/TRBV6-3 many CASIDSWPSSTRDTQYF TGTGCCAGCATTGACTCGTGGCCTAGCTCTACTAGAGATACGCAGTATTTT
TRBJ2-1 - 16 TRBV28 many CASSFTDFSSYNEQFF TGTGCCAGCAGTTTTACGGATTTTAGCTCCTACAATGAGCAGTTCTTC
TRBJ2-6 - 18 TRBV9 many CASSVDPEFSSGANVLTF TGTGCCAGCAGCGTAGATCCAGAGTTTAGCTCTGGGGCCAACGTCCTGACTTTC
TRBJ2-1 - 16 TRBV4-2 many CASSQDVVNPRNEQFF TGTGCCAGCAGCCAAGATGTGGTGAACCCGCGCAATGAGCAGTTCTTC
TRBJ2-1 - 16 TRBV4-1 few CASRLTPGTLYNEQFF TGCGCCAGCAGACTAACCCCCGGGACTCTCTACAATGAGCAGTTCTTC
TRBJ1-1 - 13 TRBV4-2 many CASSQESDGRAFF TGTGCCAGCAGCCAAGAGTCGGACGGCCGGGCTTTCTTT
TRBJ2-1 - 17 TRBV7-3 many CASSPPTTDSGYNEQFF TGTGCCAGCAGCCCGCCCACGACGGATAGCGGTTACAATGAGCAGTTCTTC
TRBJ2-2 - 13 TRBV25-1 few CASSVGITGELFF TGTGCCAGCAGTGTGGGAATCACCGGGGAGCTGTTTTTT
TRBJ2-2 - 16 TRBV7-6 many CASSLGAGPNTGELFF TGTGCCAGCAGCTTAGGGGCGGGCCCGAACACCGGGGAGCTGTTTTTT
TRBJ1-2 - 13 TRBV6-5 many CASRSGSRQDYTF TGTGCCAGCAGGTCAGGGAGTCGCCAGGACTACACCTTC
TRBJ2-5 TRBD1 14 TRBV9 many CASSSSGGQETQYF TGTGCCAGCAGTTCTTCAGGGGGACAAGAGACCCAGTACTTC
TRBJ2-1 - 12 TRBV5-1 many CASSLEREEQFF TGCGCCAGCAGCTTGGAACGGGAGGAGCAGTTCTTC
TRBJ2-1 - 12 TRBV4-2 - CASSQDMELFFF TGTGCCAGCAGCCAAGATATGGAATTATTCTTCTTC
TRBJ2-6 - 14 TRBV30 few CAGGALSGANVLTF TGTGCCGGGGGGGCCCTCTCTGGGGCCAACGTCCTGACTTTC
TRBJ2-5 - 12 TRBV6-5 many CASMAGQETQYF TGTGCCAGCATGGCAGGACAAGAGACCCAGTACTTC
TRBJ2-1 TRBD2 15 TRBV7-2 few CASSLDPSGRNEQFF TGTGCCAGCAGCTTAGATCCTAGCGGGAGAAATGAGCAGTTCTTC
TRBJ2-1 - 13 TRBV29-1 - CSAAGPSYNEQFF TGCAGCGCGGCGGGACCCTCCTACAATGAGCAGTTCTTC
TRBJ2-1 TRBD1 14 TRBV9 many CASSTWTGSDEQFF TGTGCCAGCAGCACCTGGACAGGGTCCGATGAGCAGTTCTTC
TRBJ2-4 - 12 TRBV11-2 few CASSLEEDIQYF TGTGCCAGCAGCTTAGAGGAGGACATTCAGTACTTC
TRBJ2-1 TRBD2 16 TRBV11-3 few CASSPEPGLAGNEQFF TGTGCCAGCAGCCCAGAACCGGGACTAGCGGGAAATGAGCAGTTCTTC
TRBJ1-2 TRBD1 14 TRBV5-4 - CASSLEGQGRGYTF TGTGCCAGCAGCTTGGAGGGACAGGGGCGAGGCTACACCTTC
TRBJ1-5 - 13 TRBV7-2 - CASSLGRGQPQHF TGTGCCAGCAGCTTGGGGAGAGGCCAGCCCCAGCATTTT
TRBJ2-3 TRBD2 16 TRBV7-6 many CASSLAAGVGTDTQYF TGTGCCAGCAGCTTAGCGGCGGGAGTTGGAACAGATACGCAGTATTTT
TRBJ2-7 - 13 TRBV6-2/TRBV6-3 few CASSYSQGYEQYF TGTGCCAGCAGTTACTCCCAGGGCTACGAGCAGTACTTC
TRBJ2-1 TRBD1 16 TRBV2 few CAIRDRGRVKPLEQFF TGTGCCATCCGGGACAGGGGTCGGGTCAAGCCCCTTGAGCAGTTCTTC
TRBJ2-5 TRBD2 15 TRBV6-2/TRBV6-3 few CASSQPLAEKETQYF TGTGCCAGCAGCCAACCTCTAGCGGAGAAAGAGACCCAGTACTTC
TRBJ2-2 - 15 TRBV27 many CASSRDSTVSGELFF TGTGCCAGCAGCCGGGACTCTACGGTTTCCGGGGAGCTGTTTTTT
TRBJ2-7 TRBD2 12 TRBV7-2 few CASRGGSYEQYF TGTGCGAGTCGGGGGGGCTCCTACGAGCAGTACTTC
TRBJ1-1 - 13 TRBV12-3/TRBV12-4 many CASTDSMNTEAFF TGTGCCAGCACCGACAGTATGAACACTGAAGCTTTCTTT
TRBJ2-5 TRBD2 17 TRBV5-6 - CASSPARASGREETQYF TGTGCCAGCAGCCCCGCTCGGGCTAGCGGGAGGGAAGAGACCCAGTACTTC
TRBJ2-1 TRBD2 17 TRBV20-1 many CSARAYLSGSSYNEQFF TGCAGTGCTAGAGCCTACCTCAGCGGGAGCTCCTACAATGAGCAGTTCTTC
TRBJ2-2 - 15 TRBV30 few CAWIPGTPHTGELFF TGTGCCTGGATTCCCGGGACACCTCACACCGGGGAGCTGTTTTTT